The present entry profiles one TCR beta chain with its context. It has no known antigen specificity. Within one base of it there is no much larger clone, and no base qualities were kept. The data stem from a study of OX40 agonist ivuxolimab in advanced cancers. Looking at the study overall: The costimulatory receptor OX40 (CD134) was targeted by ivuxolimab, a fully human IgG2 agonistic monoclonal antibody. In the dose-escalation cohort, 75% to 85% of patients were male, and the mean age was approximately 60 years with a range of about 20 to 90. Prior anti-PD-1, anti-PD-L1 or anti-CTLA-4 therapy was permitted, and checkpoint inhibitors had been received by 30% to 40% of dose-escalation patients. Intravenous ivuxolimab was administered to patients every 2 weeks at six dose levels: 0.01, 0.1, 0.3, 1.5, 3 and 10 mg/kg. Among the roughly 54 dose-escalation patients, about 19 had hepatocellular carcinoma, roughly 15 melanoma, 9 renal cell carcinoma and 9 head and neck cancer. The purpose of peripheral TCRbeta sequencing was to test whether ivuxolimab changed TCR sequence diversity and led to clonal T-cell expansion. The monotherapy dose-escalation portion (N of about 50 patients) of the phase I ivuxolimab trial is reported in the paper. Three dose-escalation patients achieved partial responses, one with hepatocellular carcinoma and two with cutaneous melanoma.

After removal of 5 bases from V and 3 bases from J, the junction retains 4 bases not matched to a gene. CDR1 and CDR2, looked up from the germline V gene (reference sequence), are LNHDA and SQIVND. The CDR3 sequence holds 14 residues, the cysteine and phenylalanine included. Only CDR3 DNA remains: 42 bases, in frame from the first base. Genomic DNA was isolated from the sorted cells so that the TCRbeta CDR3 region could be sequenced. The immunoSEQ Assay was used to sequence the TCRbeta CDR3 regions. The table comes from immuneACCESS by way of TCRdb, which keeps in-frame sequences with V and J called. Part of the clones is missing from these tables; in studies checked, under half for an unresolved V gene and the rest for unknown reasons. For this sample there are about 72,000 clones; approximately 84% appear just once. About 5% of the sample is in the top ten clones. Study-wide findings and limitations: The antigen specificity of the peripheral T cells that underwent clonal expansion was not determined. Clonal expansion of both CD4+ and CD8+ blood T cells was observed from baseline to week 6 at doses 0.1 to 3.0 mg/kg. After ivuxolimab, expanded clones were on average more numerous among CD8+ T cells than among CD4+ T cells. Low levels of normalized T-cell clonal expansion were also seen in some nonresponding patients. Partial responders in the 0.1-3.0 mg/kg groups had among the lowest normalized peripheral clonal expansion, especially among CD8+ T cells.

The trial excluded patients who had a history of autoimmune disease or were on systemic immunosuppression. Peripheral blood for TCR sequencing was collected from all dose cohorts at baseline, on cycle 4 day 1, and on cycle 7 day 1. Samples came from an open-label, multicenter, first-in-human phase I dose-escalation trial of ivuxolimab. Adults with locally advanced or metastatic head and neck squamous cell, hepatocellular, melanoma or renal cell carcinoma were enrolled in the trial. Before TCR sequencing, CD4+ T cells and CD8+ T cells from peripheral blood were sorted into separate populations. The chain is made from TRBV19 and TRBJ2-7, with 10 bases in between that match TRBD1. The source is an adult with an advanced solid tumor such as melanoma, head and neck, liver or kidney cancer. The material sequenced was CD4+ or CD8+ T cells sorted from blood, taken in a trial of the OX40 agonist ivuxolimab. The CDR3 here reads CASSLRTGGYEQYF. The DNA sequence reads TGTGCCAGTAGTCTTAGGACAGGGGGCTACGAGCAGTACTTC.